The clone carrying this TCR beta chain was observed once. The antigen is not known. These data originate in a study of cytomegalovirus exposure and HLA in healthy donors. Regarding the study as a whole: Because they were indistinguishable, some V segments, including TRBV6-2 and TRBV6-3, were excluded. Many donors carried some public TCRs, although rarity characterized most TCR sequences. A highly shared variant cluster was judged a likely technical artifact. Confirmation in vitro established that three CMV-associated chains were specific for CMV antigens.

V was clipped by 2 bases and J by 4 bases; unmatched bases: 2. Germline CDR1 reads KGHSH; CDR2 reads LQKENI. CDR3 length equals 14 residues. It was with 60 Vbeta and 13 Jbeta primers that the PCR ran. Measured with immunoSEQ multiplex PCR; TCRdb has only the in-frame clones, and not every one. The sample consists of some 130,000 clones, around 77% of them appearing once. V usage is TRBV18 and J usage is TRBJ2-1, with 7 bases fitting TRBD1. The sequencing input was PBMCs. The clonotype comes from a man aged 50 or older in good health and CMV-seronegative. This CDR3 reads CASSPMGQYNEQFF. CDR3 bases: TGTGCCAGCTCACCAATGGGACAGTACAATGAGCAGTTCTTC.